These 21 T cell receptor beta chains were all obtained from the same sample, sequenced in a study of blood T cell repertoires in COVID-19. Generated by immunoSEQ multiplex PCR, the TCRdb table keeps only in-frame clones and is missing some. The table has about 190,000 clones, 70% to 90% seen once; the top ten hold 6.2%. The sample consisted of peripheral blood. These receptors were obtained from a woman aged 40 to 55 who had recovered from COVID-19.

This clone occurred once. The chain is built from TRBV15 and TRBJ2-5; a weak D match, TRBD1 (6 bases). The germline V gene has CDR1 LNHNV and CDR2 YYDKDF (reference sequence). The CDR3 is 14 amino acids. The V end was cut by 3 bases, the J end by 3 bases, with 11 bases between. CDR3 in amino acids: CATSRDSPKETQYF. CDR3 sequence (DNA): TGTGCCACCAGCAGGGACAGTCCAAAAGAGACCCAGTACTTC.

This clone was counted a few times. The chain is built from TRBV7-2 and TRBJ2-1; D may be TRBD1 (7 bases). CDR1 is SGHTA and CDR2 is FQGNSA in the germline V gene. The CDR3 is 16 residues long. V was cut by 2 bases and J by 3 bases, with 14 bases left in between. The CDR3 is CASSLPQGGDYNEQFF. Written as DNA, the CDR3 is TGTGCCAGCAGCTTACCCCAGGGGGGAGACTACAATGAGCAGTTCTTC. Full variable domain (rest looked up from reference TRBV7-2 and TRBJ2-1): GAGVSQSPSNKVTEKGKDVELRCDPISGHTALYWYRQSLGQGLEFLIYFQGNSAPDKSGLPSDRFSAERTGGSVSTLTIQRTQQEDSAVYLCASSLPQGGDYNEQFFGPGTRLTVL.

This rearrangement joins TRBV28 to TRBJ1-2; 8 bases agree with TRBD1. The CDR3 contains 13 residues. J gave up 2 bases and V 5 bases, and 1 base lay outside the gene matches. Germline-derived CDR1 and CDR2 are MDHEN and SYDVKM. The CDR3 nucleotides read TGTGCCAGCAGTCGGGACAGGAACTATGGCTACACCTTC. Its translation: CASSRDRNYGYTF.

The J gene is TRBJ2-1, the V gene TRBV10-3, with 7 bases that match TRBD1. This CDR3 contains 15 residues. Germline assignment: CDR1 ENHRY and CDR2 SYGVKD. V lost 6 bases, J lost 5 bases, and 10 bases stayed unmatched. CDR3 DNA sequence: TGTGCCATCAGGTCCGAGACAGGGAAAGACAATGAGCAGTTCTTC. It encodes CAIRSETGKDNEQFF.

The chain is built from TRBV2 and TRBJ2-1, with D maybe TRBD2 (5 bases). Germline V gene sequence: CDR1 SNHLY, CDR2 FYNNEI. The CDR3 has 12 amino acids. V gave up 4 bases and J gave up 11 bases, with 12 bases separating them. As DNA, the CDR3 is TGTGCCAGCAGTGGGGAGTATAAGAAGCAGTTCTTC. Its translation: CASSGEYKKQFF.

The chain links TRBV7-9 to TRBJ1-2, with D uncertain. CDR3 size: 13 residues. V was cut by 1 base and J by 3 bases, with 6 bases left in between. Germline values: CDR1 SEHNR, CDR2 FQNEAQ (reference sequence). CDR3 sequence reads: CASSLVQDYGYTF. The CDR3 DNA sequence: TGTGCCAGCAGCTTAGTCCAGGACTATGGCTACACCTTC.

This chain links TRBV4-1 with TRBJ2-3; D is possibly TRBD2 (6 bases). V dropped 0 bases and J dropped 7 bases, with 8 bases sitting between them. Germline CDR1 reads MGHRA; CDR2 reads YSYEKL. The CDR3 is 13 residues long. In DNA, the CDR3 is TGCGCCAGCAGCCAAGATCGGGACTATACGCAGTATTTT. Translation gives CASSQDRDYTQYF.

This chain uses TRBV11-2 with TRBJ1-1; D may be TRBD1 (6 bases). Germline CDR1 is SGHAT and CDR2 is FQNNGV. V shed 4 bases and J shed 0 bases, with 9 bases lying between them. The CDR3 has 14 amino acids. The CDR3 spells CASSWGHLNTEAFF. CDR3 DNA: TGTGCCAGCAGCTGGGGACATCTGAACACTGAAGCTTTCTTT.

The chain combines TRBV7-7 with TRBJ2-3, with 11 bases matching TRBD2. Germline V CDR1 and CDR2: SSHAT, FNYEAQ (reference sequence). V was pared by 5 bases and J by 6 bases, with 13 bases of the junction left unmatched. This CDR3 contains 17 residues. CDR3 sequence: CASSPSRLAGGGDTQYF. Here the CDR3 DNA reads TGTGCCAGCAGCCCAAGCCGGTTAGCGGGAGGGGGGGATACGCAGTATTTT.

The chain recombines TRBV6-2 or TRBV6-3 with TRBJ2-7; TRBD2 aligns across 7 bases. CDR1 is MNHEY, CDR2 SVGEGT, per germline. This CDR3 spans 18 amino acids. V lost 0 bases, J lost 0 bases, and 11 bases stayed unmatched. CDR3 nucleotide sequence: TGTGCCAGCAGTTACTCGTTATCAGGACGCGGGAGCTCCTACGAGCAGTACTTC. This gives the protein CASSYSLSGRGSSYEQYF.

This clone has only one observation. This sequence joins TRBV27 and TRBJ2-1; D possibly corresponds to TRBD2 (6 bases). Deletions cut 6 bases from V and 7 bases from J, with 16 bases between. Germline assignment: CDR1 MNHEY and CDR2 SMNVEV (reference sequence). This CDR3 has 14 amino acids. The CDR3 nucleotides are TGTGCCAGCAGCACCGGGACTGGGGCGAATGAGCAGTTCTTC. Its translation: CASSTGTGANEQFF.

V gene TRBV27 combines with J gene TRBJ2-7, with 11 positions matching TRBD2. CDR3 size: 14 residues. V shed 7 bases and J 4 bases; nucleotides not matched to a gene: 6. CDR1 and CDR2 from the germline V gene are MNHEY and SMNVEV (reference sequence). Written as DNA, the CDR3 is TGTGCCAGCATCCCTAGCGGGAGGTGGTACGAGCAGTACTTC. Translation: CASIPSGRWYEQYF.

The J gene is TRBJ2-2, the V gene TRBV19; D is ambiguous. CDR1 is LNHDA and CDR2 is SQIVND in the germline V gene (reference sequence). This CDR3 is 13 amino acids long. Trimming removed 11 bases from V and 0 bases from J, with 10 bases in between. The CDR3 DNA reads as TGTGCCGGCAGGCCCTCGAACACCGGGGAGCTGTTTTTT. Protein: CAGRPSNTGELFF.

This sequence joins TRBV28 and TRBJ1-5, with TRBD1 matching over 7 bases. CDR3 length equals 15 residues. The V gene's germline CDR1 is MDHEN and CDR2 SYDVKM. Trimming took 3 bases from V and 2 from J; bases not matched to a gene: 4. CDR3 in DNA: TGTGCCAGCAGTTTTGGAAGGGGGCGCAATCAGCCCCAGCATTTT. It specifies CASSFGRGRNQPQHF.

The rearrangement joins TRBV11-3 to TRBJ1-2, with D uncertain. Germline V gives CDR1 SGHNT, CDR2 YENEEA. The CDR3 runs to 12 residues. Trimming took off 5 bases at V and 6 bases at J, with 10 bases between the two ends. CDR3 coding DNA: TGTGCCAGCAGCCCTTTTCGGGATGGCTACACCTTC. Its protein product is CASSPFRDGYTF.

The chain carries TRBV7-9 and TRBJ2-6; TRBD1 matches at 7 bases. V lost 8 bases to trimming and J lost 4 bases; unmatched junction nucleotides: 8. This CDR3 is 15 amino acids long. CDR1 is SEHNR, CDR2 FQNEAQ, per germline (reference sequence). CDR3 sequence (DNA): TGTGCCAGCCGACAGGGCCATTCAGGGGCCAACGTCCTGACTTTC. Translating gives CASRQGHSGANVLTF.

This sequence joins TRBV9 and TRBJ1-3; 9 nucleotides line up with TRBD1. The CDR3 has 17 residues. V was clipped by 4 bases and J by 1 base; unmatched bases: 9. Germline V CDR1 and CDR2: SGDLS, YYNGEE. The CDR3 sequence: CASSSGTGITSGNTIYF. In DNA form, the CDR3 reads TGTGCCAGCAGCTCAGGGACAGGGATTACTTCTGGAAACACCATATATTTT.

V gene TRBV28 combines with J gene TRBJ2-7; 8 nucleotides line up with TRBD2. The CDR3 consists of 16 residues. V dropped 5 bases and J dropped 5; count of bases not matched to a gene: 14. The germline gives CDR1 MDHEN, CDR2 SYDVKM. This chain's CDR3 is CASSDFSAGARDEQYF. The CDR3 DNA reads as TGTGCCAGCAGTGATTTCTCAGCGGGAGCAAGGGACGAGCAGTACTTC.

The J gene is TRBJ2-2, the V gene TRBV2; maybe TRBD1 (6 bases). Germline V CDR1 and CDR2: SNHLY, FYNNEI. V shed 9 bases and J shed 5 bases, with 13 bases lying between them. The length of the CDR3 is 13 residues. CDR3 nucleotide sequence: TGTGCCAGGGGTGCAGGGGCTACCGGGGAGCTGTTTTTT. Its protein is CARGAGATGELFF.

The chain has TRBV6-2 or TRBV6-3 and TRBJ1-4; D ambiguous. The CDR3 covers 14 residues. Trimming stripped 0 bases from V and 8 bases from J, with 10 bases between. Germline CDR1 reads MNHEY; CDR2 reads SVGEGT. CDR3 sequence: CASSYSEGGEKLFF. The CDR3 DNA reads as TGTGCCAGCAGTTACTCGGAGGGTGGGGAAAAACTGTTTTTT.

This clone has just a few counts. The chain combines TRBV19 with TRBJ1-4; TRBD1 matches 7 bases. The germline V gene encodes CDR1 LNHDA and CDR2 SQIVND (reference sequence). CDR3 length equals 14 residues. Trimming removed 6 bases from V and 7 bases from J; junction bases left unmatched: 8. The CDR3 reads CASSPNRGSEKLFF. DNA of the CDR3: TGTGCCAGTAGCCCAAACAGGGGCAGTGAAAAACTGTTTTTT.